These 18 T cell receptor beta chains originate from one sample sequenced in a study of metastatic and nonmetastatic thyroid tumors. TCRdb re-called the PCR reads with MiXCR. Counted here are over 45,000 clones, 24% occurring once; the ten biggest clones make up around 3.5%. Thyroid surgery took place with no prior treatment in any patient. Sequencing was carried out using blood. Every receptor here comes from a male donor with papillary thyroid cancer or a benign thyroid nodule (not recorded which). Some clones in this sample may be carry-over from other donors' samples.

Many counts were recorded for this clone. The V gene is TRBV28, the J gene TRBJ2-7, with 13 bases lining up with TRBD2. The CDR3 has 15 amino acids. Germline V gene sequence: CDR1 MDHEN, CDR2 SYDVKM. The trim removed 5 bases at V and 3 bases at J, leaving 4 bases unmatched. CDR3 in amino acids: CASSQGTSGNYEQYF. The CDR3, as DNA: TGTGCCAGCAGTCAGGGGACTAGCGGGAACTACGAGCAGTACTTC.

This clone was picked up many times. J is TRBJ1-5 and V is TRBV20-1; the match to TRBD1 covers 7 bases. The CDR3 totals 15 residues. CDR1 is DFQATT, CDR2 SNEGSKA, per germline (reference sequence). J was trimmed by 4 bases and V by 2 bases; bases with no gene match: 8. The CDR3 loop reads CSARKTGHGNQPQHF. The CDR3 DNA follows: TGCAGTGCTAGAAAGACAGGGCATGGAAATCAGCCCCAGCATTTT.

This clone was seen a single time. This chain links TRBV11-1 with TRBJ1-1; perhaps TRBD1 as D (6 bases). Trimming removed 1 base from V and 0 bases from J, with 21 bases in between. CDR1 and CDR2 from the germline V gene are SGHAT and FQDESV (reference sequence). The CDR3 is 19 residues long. Here the CDR3 DNA reads TGTGCCAGCAGCTTAGACAGGGTGAGGGGCCCTCCCATGAACACTGAAGCTTTCTTT. Its protein is CASSLDRVRGPPMNTEAFF.

There are many counts of this clone. The genes are TRBV11-1 and TRBJ2-2, with TRBD1 as a possible D gene (6 bases). This CDR3 spans 17 amino acids. The germline CDR1 and CDR2 sequences are SGHAT and FQDESV (reference sequence). Deletions cut 9 bases from V and 1 base from J, with 21 bases between. DNA for the CDR3: TGTGCCAGAGGGGGTATATCGGGTTCGAGGAACACCGGGGAGCTGTTTTTT. Translating gives CARGGISGSRNTGELFF.

This clone was observed many times. This specimen includes other DNA sequences encoding the same CDR3. The chain links TRBV9 to TRBJ2-3; 9 nucleotides match TRBD2. The CDR3 runs to 15 residues. V gave up 2 bases and J gave up 4 bases; unmatched junction bases: 5. The germline V gene encodes CDR1 SGDLS and CDR2 YYNGEE. The CDR3 region has the DNA TGTGCCAGCAGCGTCAGTAGCGGGAGCCCAGATACGCAGTATTTT. Protein: CASSVSSGSPDTQYF.

This clone was detected a few times. V is TRBV6-1 and J is TRBJ2-7; weak D call: TRBD1 (6 bases). CDR1 MNHNS and CDR2 SASEGT come from the germline V gene. The CDR3 is made up of 14 amino acids. Trimming cost V 3 bases and J 3 bases, with 12 bases left between them. CDR3: CASSEMGQIYEQYF. Here the CDR3 DNA reads TGTGCCAGCAGTGAGATGGGACAAATCTACGAGCAGTACTTC.

This clone was observed many times. The rearrangement joins TRBV9 to TRBJ2-1, with D possibly TRBD2 on 6 matching bases. The germline V and J ends were trimmed by 2 bases and 13 bases, with 13 bases remaining between them. The germline CDR1 and CDR2 sequences are SGDLS and YYNGEE. The CDR3 totals 12 residues. CDR3 region: CASSVSGDPQFF. The DNA of the CDR3 is TGTGCCAGCAGCGTTAGCGGAGACCCACAGTTCTTC.

The chain recombines TRBV6-5 with TRBJ2-7; maybe TRBD2 (6 bases). CDR1 MNHEY and CDR2 SVGAGI come from the germline V gene. Trimming cost V 3 bases and J 3 bases, with 12 bases left between them. The CDR3 is made up of 14 amino acids. CDR3 amino acids: CASSYSSGGYEQYF. Written as DNA, the CDR3 is TGTGCCAGCAGTTATAGTAGCGGAGGCTACGAGCAGTACTTC.

There are many counts of this clone. The chain joins TRBV9 to TRBJ2-1, with TRBD2 matching over 11 bases. The CDR3 consists of 17 residues. Germline V gene lookup returns CDR1 SGDLS and CDR2 YYNGEE. Germline trimming cut 1 base from V and 8 bases from J; bases unmatched to any gene: 11. CDR3 sequence reads: CASSVTLAGGPGDEQFF. CDR3 DNA: TGTGCCAGCAGCGTAACTCTAGCGGGAGGTCCAGGCGATGAGCAGTTCTTC. The whole variable domain, filled in from reference TRBV9 and TRBJ2-1, reads DSGVTQTPKHLITATGQRVTLRCSPRSGDLSVYWYQQSLDQGLQFLIQYYNGEERAKGNILERFSAQQFPDLHSELNLSSLELGDSALYFCASSVTLAGGPGDEQFFGPGTRLTVL.

Ten or more counts support this clone. This chain joins TRBV11-1 and TRBJ1-1; TRBD1 is a possible D gene (5 bases). The germline CDR1 and CDR2 sequences are SGHAT and FQDESV (reference sequence). The CDR3 runs 16 residues. V gave up 6 bases and J gave up 0 bases, with 17 bases separating them. DNA for the CDR3: TGTGCCAGCAGAAAGGGACTGGCAGGAGTGAACACTGAAGCTTTCTTT. This codes for CASRKGLAGVNTEAFF. Variable domain in full (rest from reference TRBV11-1 and TRBJ1-1): EAEVAQSPRYKITEKSQAVAFWCDPISGHATLYWYRQILGQGPELLVQFQDESVVDDSQLPKDRFSAERLKGVDSTLKIQPAELGDSAMYLCASRKGLAGVNTEAFFGQGTRLTVV.

The rearrangement joins TRBV4-2 to TRBJ2-6; D is perhaps TRBD1 (6 bases). V lost 0 bases, J lost 0 bases, and 6 bases lay in between. In germline, CDR1 is LGHNA, CDR2 YNFKEQ. CDR3 size: 16 residues. In DNA, the CDR3 is TGTGCCAGCAGCCAAGAACAGGGCTCTGGGGCCAACGTCCTGACTTTC. It translates to CASSQEQGSGANVLTF.

The rearrangement links TRBV11-2 to TRBJ2-7; D perhaps matches TRBD1 (6 bases). V was shortened by 2 bases and J by 0 bases, with 23 bases between the two germline ends. The CDR3 contains 19 residues. From germline, CDR1 is SGHAT and CDR2 FQNNGV. The chain's CDR3 is CASSLSFRDTGGDSYEQYF. The CDR3 nucleotides are TGTGCCAGCAGCTTATCCTTCCGGGACACCGGTGGAGACTCCTACGAGCAGTACTTC.

At least ten counts were recorded for this clone. V and J are TRBV7-9 and TRBJ1-1; no firm D call. CDR1 is SEHNR and CDR2 is FQNEAQ in the germline V gene (reference sequence). The CDR3 extends over 14 amino acids. Trimming cost V 5 bases and J 1 base, with 11 bases left between them. This CDR3 reads CASSPRAGNTEAFF. The CDR3 coding sequence is TGTGCCAGCAGCCCCCGAGCAGGGAACACTGAAGCTTTCTTT. The full variable domain, completed using reference TRBV7-9 and TRBJ1-1, is DTGVSQNPRHKITKRGQNVTFRCDPISEHNRLYWYRQTLGQGPEFLTYFQNEAQLEKSRLLSDRFSAERPKGSFSTLEIQRTEQGDSAMYLCASSPRAGNTEAFFGQGTRLTVV.

This clone was counted between two and nine times. The chain recombines TRBV6-1 with TRBJ1-5; D call uncertain. The CDR3 extends over 15 amino acids. In germline, CDR1 is MNHNS, CDR2 SASEGT. The V end was cut by 3 bases, the J end by 4 bases, with 13 bases between. CDR3 amino acids: CASSDPPGANQPQHF. In nucleotides, the CDR3 is TGTGCCAGCAGTGACCCCCCAGGAGCGAATCAGCCCCAGCATTTT.

This clone was detected ten times or more. The chain employs TRBV24-1 and TRBJ2-3, with TRBD2 matching 8 bases. CDR3 length equals 18 residues. Trimming at V came to 1 base and at J to 3 bases, leaving 11 bases not matched to a gene. Germline V gene lookup returns CDR1 KGHDR and CDR2 SFDVKD. The CDR3 nucleotides are TGTGCCACCAGTGATTTCCCAGTCCTAGCGGGCGGGACAGATACGCAGTATTTT. This encodes CATSDFPVLAGGTDTQYF.

This chain joins TRBV30 and TRBJ2-7; no definite D call. The CDR3 sequence is 11 residues long. V lost 5 bases and J lost 3, with 8 bases in between. Germline V CDR1 and CDR2: GTSNPN, SVGIG (reference sequence). The CDR3 nucleotides read TGTGCCTGGGAGGTCCGCTACGAGCAGTACTTC. The encoded protein is CAWEVRYEQYF.

This clone appeared many times. The rearrangement links TRBV24-1 to TRBJ2-3; D perhaps matches TRBD1 (5 bases). Trimming removed 1 base at V and 0 bases at J, with 7 bases between. Germline V CDR1 and CDR2: KGHDR, SFDVKD. The CDR3 length is 15 residues. This CDR3 is CATSDFRASTDTQYF. Written as DNA, the CDR3 is TGTGCCACCAGTGATTTCAGGGCAAGCACAGATACGCAGTATTTT.

This clone was seen at least ten times. The V and J genes are TRBV7-6 and TRBJ1-6; D may be TRBD1 (5 bases). The CDR3 is made up of 15 amino acids. Germline V CDR1 and CDR2: SGHVS, FNYEAQ. The V end was cut by 6 bases, the J end by 6 bases, with 15 bases between. This CDR3 is CASRDSPGPNSPLHF. The CDR3 bases are TGTGCCAGCAGGGATTCCCCGGGGCCTAATTCACCCCTCCACTTT.